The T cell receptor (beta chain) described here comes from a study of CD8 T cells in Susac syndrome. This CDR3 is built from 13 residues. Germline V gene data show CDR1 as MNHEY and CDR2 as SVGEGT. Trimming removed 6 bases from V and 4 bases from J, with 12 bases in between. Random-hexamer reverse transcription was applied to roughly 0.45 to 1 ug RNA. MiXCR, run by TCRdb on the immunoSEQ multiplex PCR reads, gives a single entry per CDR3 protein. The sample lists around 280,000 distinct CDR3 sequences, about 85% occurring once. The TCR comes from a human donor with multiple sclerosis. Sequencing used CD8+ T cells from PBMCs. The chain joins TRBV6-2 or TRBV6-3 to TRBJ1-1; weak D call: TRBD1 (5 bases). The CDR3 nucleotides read TGTGCCAGCAGGCTCGGGACGTCCACTGAAGCTTTCTTT. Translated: CASRLGTSTEAFF.